These 30 T cell receptor beta chains share one sample of origin, sequenced in a study of T cell responses to AZD1222 COVID-19 vaccine. The table came from immunoSEQ multiplex PCR; TCRdb's copy has only in-frame clones and leaves some out. This sample carries 90,000 to 110,000 clones, over 75% of them seen once, and the ten largest clones take approximately 15%. The sample consisted of peripheral blood, taken on day 0 of AZD1222 vaccination. The receptors originated from an adult in good health.

There are a few counts of this clone. The chain combines TRBV2 with TRBJ2-3; D not certain. The CDR3 has 14 residues. V lost 3 bases, J lost 3 bases, and 10 bases lay in between. Germline CDR1 and CDR2: SNHLY and FYNNEI. The CDR3 nucleotides are TGTGCCAGCAGTGAGCCTCCCCCTACAGATACGCAGTATTTT. Encoded protein: CASSEPPPTDTQYF.

The chain carries TRBV2 and TRBJ1-2; 8 bases line up with TRBD1. J lost 5 bases, V lost 2 bases, and 4 bases had no gene match. Germline lookup yields CDR1 SNHLY and CDR2 FYNNEI. There are 14 residues in the CDR3. The CDR3 loop is CASSELDRDYGYTF. In DNA form, the CDR3 reads TGTGCCAGCAGTGAACTGGACAGGGATTATGGCTACACCTTC.

This clone was detected a few times. This chain links TRBV6-2 or TRBV6-3 with TRBJ2-7; 8 positions match TRBD1. In germline, CDR1 is MNHEY, CDR2 SVGEGT. V shed 6 bases and J 4 bases; nucleotides not matched to a gene: 5. The CDR3 spans 13 residues. The CDR3 sequence is CASSLRQGYEQYF. The CDR3, as DNA: TGTGCCAGCAGCCTGCGACAGGGGTACGAGCAGTACTTC.

The chain couples TRBV23-1 to TRBJ2-7; 9 nucleotides align to TRBD2. TRBV23-1 is noted as an ORF with a role that remains uncertain. With 5 bases clipped from V and 5 bases from J, the junction kept 4 bases outside the gene matches. CDR3 size: 13 residues. The CDR3 region is CASSTSGLDEQYV. The CDR3 DNA reads TGCGCCAGCAGTACTAGCGGGCTCGACGAGCAGTACGTC.

The chain links TRBV18 to TRBJ2-3; D gene uncertain. The CDR3 loop spans 14 amino acids. CDR1 KGHSH and CDR2 LQKENI come from the germline V gene. Trimming took 5 bases from V and 2 from J, leaving 11 bases between them. The CDR3 bases are TGTGCCAGCTCATCCCTTCCGTACACAGATACGCAGTATTTT. Amino acids: CASSSLPYTDTQYF. Combining the CDR3 with reference TRBV18 and TRBJ2-3 gives the whole variable domain NAGVMQNPRHLVRRRGQEARLRCSPMKGHSHVYWYRQLPEEGLKFMVYLQKENIIDESGMPKERFSAEFPKEGPSILRIQQVVRGDSAAYFCASSSLPYTDTQYFGPGTRLTVL.

V usage is TRBV4-1 and J usage is TRBJ2-1; D remains unclear. There are 12 residues in the CDR3. Germline V gene sequence: CDR1 MGHRA, CDR2 YSYEKL. V lost 3 bases and J lost 4, with 4 bases in between. The CDR3 loop reads CASSQHYNEQFF. CDR3 sequence (DNA): TGCGCCAGCAGCCAGCATTACAATGAGCAGTTCTTC.

The CDR3 loop is CASSLLGLAGGLDTQYF. The CDR3 coding sequence is TGCGCCAGCAGCCTCCTAGGACTAGCGGGAGGGTTAGATACGCAGTATTTT. The chain couples TRBV5-1 to TRBJ2-3; 15 bases are shared with TRBD2. The V and J ends lost 4 bases and 5 bases, in that order; junction bases with no gene match: 8. This CDR3 has 17 residues. The germline CDR1 and CDR2 sequences are SGHRS and YFSETQ.

The chain is built from TRBV19 and TRBJ2-2; TRBD2 aligns across 7 bases. CDR1 and CDR2 (germline): LNHDA, SQIVND (reference sequence). The CDR3 runs to 16 residues. J gave up 3 bases and V 2 bases, and 6 bases lay outside the gene matches. In DNA form, the CDR3 reads TGTGCCAGTAGTATATTAGGCGGGAGAGACACCGGGGAGCTGTTTTTT. Protein: CASSILGGRDTGELFF.

The chain employs TRBV18 and TRBJ2-7; 11 nucleotides match TRBD1. From germline, CDR1 is KGHSH and CDR2 LQKENI. This CDR3 spans 15 amino acids. After removal of 3 bases from V and 6 bases from J, the junction contained 7 bases not matched to a gene. The CDR3 loop reads CASSPSGQGVSEQYF. The CDR3 region has the DNA TGTGCCAGCTCACCGTCGGGACAGGGGGTCTCCGAGCAGTACTTC.

The chain combines TRBV11-3 with TRBJ2-7, with D possibly TRBD1 on 5 matching bases. The CDR3 is 15 residues long. V gave up 1 base and J gave up 2 bases, with 12 bases separating them. The germline V gene encodes CDR1 SGHNT and CDR2 YENEEA. The CDR3 nucleotides read TGTGCCAGCAGCTTAGGGGGCCCTTTGACCTACGAGCAGTACTTC. This encodes CASSLGGPLTYEQYF.

The chain joins TRBV7-6 to TRBJ2-3, with D perhaps TRBD2 (5 bases). V shed 6 bases and J shed 1 base, with 11 bases lying between them. CDR1 and CDR2 (germline): SGHVS, FNYEAQ. The CDR3 loop spans 14 amino acids. The CDR3 DNA reads as TGTGCCAGCAGGTCCCGGCGGGGCACAGATACGCAGTATTTT. Amino acid sequence: CASRSRRGTDTQYF.

CDR3 nucleotides: TGTGCCAGCAGCCAATCACAGGGGGCTCACACTGAAGCTTTCTTT. The encoded protein is CASSQSQGAHTEAFF. V usage is TRBV7-9 and J usage is TRBJ1-1, with 9 bases aligning to TRBD1. This CDR3 contains 15 residues. The germline V gene has CDR1 SEHNR and CDR2 FQNEAQ (reference sequence). With V trimmed by 5 bases and J by 3 bases, 7 bases remained unmatched.

This clone was observed a single time. Here the CDR3 reads CASSLFQNSPLHF. In nucleotides, the CDR3 is TGCGCCAGCAGCTTGTTTCAGAATTCACCCCTCCACTTT. The rearrangement links TRBV5-1 to TRBJ1-6; no firm D call. Looked up from germline, CDR1 is SGHRS and CDR2 is YFSETQ. Deletions cut 1 base from V and 7 bases from J, with 6 bases between. The CDR3 contains 13 residues.

The table lists this clone with a count of one. V is TRBV19 and J is TRBJ1-1; tentatively, D is TRBD1 (6 bases). CDR3 size: 14 residues. Trimming removed 5 bases at V and 1 base at J, with 11 bases between. In germline, CDR1 is LNHDA, CDR2 SQIVND (reference sequence). Here the CDR3 DNA reads TGTGCCAGTAGTCCCCTCAGGGGGAACACTGAAGCTTTCTTT. Residues: CASSPLRGNTEAFF.

The CDR3 region has the DNA TGCGCCAGCAGCCCTTCCGGGACAGGGCCCTACGAGCAGTACTTC. As protein: CASSPSGTGPYEQYF. The rearrangement joins TRBV5-1 to TRBJ2-7, with 9 bases identical to TRBD1. CDR3 size: 15 residues. Per germline, CDR1 SGHRS and CDR2 YFSETQ. Unmatched junction bases numbered 7, after V lost 4 bases and J lost 2 bases.

The chain joins TRBV7-3 to TRBJ1-2; D is unresolved. The V end was cut by 1 base, the J end by 4 bases, with 13 bases between. The germline gives CDR1 SGHTA, CDR2 FQGTGA. CDR3 length: 15 amino acids. CDR3 sequence reads: CASSLMGGLPYGYTF. The CDR3 region has the DNA TGTGCCAGCAGCTTAATGGGAGGCCTACCCTATGGCTACACCTTC.

This chain links TRBV6-1 with TRBJ1-2; perhaps TRBD1 as D (5 bases). The CDR3 contains 14 residues. Trimming stripped 6 bases from V and 4 bases from J, with 15 bases between. From germline, CDR1 is MNHNS and CDR2 SASEGT. CDR3 DNA sequence: TGTGCCAGCAGGTCTCGGCAGGGACTCTATGGCTACACCTTC. This translates into CASRSRQGLYGYTF.

This clone was observed a single time. The rearrangement links TRBV5-4 to TRBJ2-1; 9 nucleotides agree with TRBD2. V lost 0 bases, J lost 4 bases, and 2 bases stayed unmatched. CDR1 and CDR2 (germline): SGHNT, YYREEE (reference sequence). This CDR3 is built from 15 residues. In nucleotides, the CDR3 is TGTGCCAGCAGCTTGGGTAGCGGGGGTTACAATGAGCAGTTCTTC. Its protein product is CASSLGSGGYNEQFF.

The chain is built from TRBV7-6 and TRBJ1-6; possibly TRBD1 for D (6 bases). CDR1 SGHVS and CDR2 FNYEAQ come from the germline V gene. The CDR3 length is 16 residues. With 0 bases removed from V and 4 bases from J, the gap between germline ends came to 10 bases. For the CDR3, the DNA is TGTGCCAGCAGCTTAGCTGCCAGGGGATATAATTCACCCCTCCACTTT. Translation gives CASSLAARGYNSPLHF.

The chain carries TRBV3-1 (or the pseudogene TRBV3-2) and TRBJ1-5, with D maybe TRBD1 (6 bases). V lost 0 bases to trimming and J lost 4 bases, with 10 bases between them. Germline V gene data show CDR1 as LGHDT and CDR2 as YNNKEL (reference sequence). The CDR3 covers 15 residues. CDR3 sequence reads: CASSQDLGTNQPQHF. The CDR3, as DNA: TGTGCCAGCAGCCAAGATCTCGGGACAAATCAGCCCCAGCATTTT.

The chain carries TRBV19 and TRBJ1-4, with 8 bases fitting TRBD1. The CDR3 consists of 14 residues. With V trimmed by 6 bases and J by 2 bases, 2 bases remained unmatched. CDR1 and CDR2 (germline): LNHDA, SQIVND (reference sequence). The CDR3 region has the DNA TGTGCCAGTAGCCGACAGGGGACTAATGAAAAACTGTTTTTT. Translation gives CASSRQGTNEKLFF.

This sequence joins TRBV18 and TRBJ1-1, with TRBD1 matching over 7 bases. With V trimmed by 6 bases and J by 3 bases, 4 bases remained unmatched. This CDR3 contains 13 residues. Germline-derived CDR1 and CDR2 are KGHSH and LQKENI. In nucleotides, the CDR3 is TGTGCCAGCTCCACCACAGGGGACACTGAAGCTTTCTTT. Its protein is CASSTTGDTEAFF.

The V gene is TRBV9, the J gene TRBJ2-1; the D is unclear. Germline V gives CDR1 SGDLS, CDR2 YYNGEE. The length of the CDR3 is 15 residues. Trimming cost V 0 bases and J 3 bases, with 10 bases left between them. The CDR3 nucleotides read TGTGCCAGCAGCGTAGGGGCAGAAAACTACAATGAGCAGTTCTTC. Protein product: CASSVGAENYNEQFF.

The rearrangement uses TRBV10-3 and TRBJ2-3, with D tentatively TRBD1 (5 bases). CDR1 ENHRY and CDR2 SYGVKD come from the germline V gene. The CDR3 consists of 15 residues. V shed 3 bases and J shed 6 bases, with 16 bases lying between them. The CDR3 DNA is TGTGCCATCAGTGAAGGCAAAGGGGCCCCCGATACGCAGTATTTT. Its translation is CAISEGKGAPDTQYF.

The CDR3 DNA reads TGTGCCAGCAGCCAAAGTCGCCCGAACACCGGGGAGCTGTTTTTT. Translating gives CASSQSRPNTGELFF. V gene TRBV3-1 (or the pseudogene TRBV3-2) combines with J gene TRBJ2-2; D is ambiguous. Germline V gene data show CDR1 as LGHDT and CDR2 as YNNKEL (reference sequence). Trimming removed 2 bases from V and 0 bases from J, with 7 bases in between. The CDR3 loop spans 15 amino acids.

The chain combines TRBV5-3 with TRBJ2-7; 7 bases agree with TRBD2. TRBV5-3 falls under the ORF class, with uncertain function. The ends lost 4 bases at V and 4 bases at J; junction bases unmatched: 14. This CDR3 has 16 amino acids. The CDR3 region has the DNA TGTGCCAGAAGCGAGGACCTGGCGGGAGTACGGTACGAGCAGTACGTC. This codes for CARSEDLAGVRYEQYV.

This clone appeared a single time. The CDR3 loop is CASSFRVGNSPLHF. Written as DNA, the CDR3 is TGTGCCAGCAGTTTTCGGGTGGGAAATTCACCCCTCCACTTT. The chain has TRBV6-2 or TRBV6-3 and TRBJ1-6; D remains ambiguous. Germline CDR1 reads MNHEY; CDR2 reads SVGEGT. There are 14 residues in the CDR3. V lost 4 bases and J lost 7, with 11 bases in between.

The chain employs TRBV27 and TRBJ2-1; 7 positions agree with TRBD2. Losses at the gene ends were 6 bases for V and 0 bases for J; bases not matched to a gene: 8. The germline CDR1 and CDR2 sequences are MNHEY and SMNVEV (reference sequence). This CDR3 is built from 16 residues. The chain's CDR3 is CASRDPRGVSYNEQFF. For the CDR3, the DNA is TGTGCCAGCAGAGATCCCCGGGGGGTCTCCTACAATGAGCAGTTCTTC.

The chain recombines TRBV9 with TRBJ1-6; D is perhaps TRBD1 (5 bases). CDR1 is SGDLS and CDR2 is YYNGEE in the germline V gene. With 0 bases removed from V and 5 bases from J, the gap between germline ends came to 12 bases. The CDR3 loop spans 16 amino acids. The CDR3 region is CASSVAQGGNNSPLHF. The CDR3 region has the DNA TGTGCCAGCAGCGTAGCCCAGGGTGGGAATAATTCACCCCTCCACTTT.

Concerning this clone: No DNA is shown, since the ends of the CDR3 on it are uncertain; the CDR3 is the one TCRdb lists. The chain links TRBV2 to TRBJ1-1. CDR1 and CDR2 (germline): SNHLY, FYNNEI. The CDR3 totals 11 residues, both ends included. CDR3 protein: CASILGFEAFF.